These 29 T cell receptor beta chains were sequenced from one sample in a study of blood T cells in healthy people across ages. The second PCR ran roughly 6 to 11 cycles with a sample-barcoded 5' primer and J-beta primers. TCRdb processed the 5' RACE reads anew with MiXCR; each CDR3 protein has one entry. The sample shows about 680,000 distinct CDR3 sequences, 49% of them seen only once. The sequenced sample consisted of blood. These receptor sequences come from a woman aged 60 to 75 in good health.

This clonotype was observed many times. The chain links TRBV28 to TRBJ1-5, with TRBD1 matching over 9 bases. CDR1 MDHEN and CDR2 SYDVKM come from the germline V gene. CDR3 length: 14 residues. Unmatched junction bases numbered 5, after V lost 6 bases and J lost 5 bases. CDR3: CASRSWTGDQPQHF. The CDR3 DNA sequence: TGTGCCAGCAGATCCTGGACAGGGGATCAGCCCCAGCATTTT. The entire variable domain, with the rest obtained from reference TRBV28 and TRBJ1-5, is as follows: DVKVTQSSRYLVKRTGEKVFLECVQDMDHENMFWYRQDPGLGLRLIYFSYDVKMKEKGDIPEGYSVSREKKERFSLILESASTNQTSMYLCASRSWTGDQPQHFGDGTRLSIL.

This clonotype came up a few times. The rearrangement uses TRBV4-1 and TRBJ1-2, with no clear D. Germline assignment: CDR1 MGHRA and CDR2 YSYEKL. The CDR3 sequence is 18 residues long. The V and J ends lost 0 bases and 1 base respectively, with 18 bases between them. CDR3 DNA: TGCGCCAGCAGCCAAGAACGCCTCGGGCTCTCTGTTAACTATGGCTACACCTTC. Translated, it gives CASSQERLGLSVNYGYTF.

The chain's CDR3 is CASSPTDSIGNQPQHF. In nucleotides, the CDR3 is TGTGCCAGCAGCCCGACCGACAGCATAGGCAATCAGCCCCAGCATTTT. The chain carries TRBV6-5 and TRBJ1-5; D might be TRBD1 (5 bases). The CDR3 sequence is 16 residues long. V was cut by 6 bases and J by 2 bases, with 17 bases left in between. Germline assignment: CDR1 MNHEY and CDR2 SVGAGI.

The rearrangement joins TRBV6-2 or TRBV6-3 to TRBJ2-3; maybe TRBD1 (6 bases). Trimming pared 6 bases from V and 3 bases from J, leaving 7 bases between. The CDR3 sequence is 12 residues long. From germline, CDR1 is MNHEY and CDR2 SVGEGT. For the CDR3, the DNA is TGTGCCAGCAGCGGACAGACAGATACGCAGTATTTT. Translation: CASSGQTDTQYF.

The gene calls are TRBV4-3 and TRBJ1-2; TRBD1 might be the D (6 bases). V was clipped by 4 bases and J by 1 base, with 19 bases between them. Looked up from germline, CDR1 is LGHNA and CDR2 is YSLEER. The CDR3 spans 17 residues. CDR3: CASSPRRGATYNYGYTF. The CDR3 region has the DNA TGCGCCAGCAGCCCCCGGAGGGGGGCGACTTATAACTATGGCTACACCTTC.

This chain uses TRBV4-3 with TRBJ2-5, with D uncertain. Trimming took 4 bases from V and 0 from J, leaving 9 bases between them. The length of the CDR3 is 14 residues. Germline assignment: CDR1 LGHNA and CDR2 YSLEER. CDR3 DNA: TGCGCCAGCAGCCTTGGGGATGACCAAGAGACCCAGTACTTC. Translated, it gives CASSLGDDQETQYF.

The chain joins TRBV24-1 to TRBJ2-3; 7 bases match TRBD1. Germline values: CDR1 KGHDR, CDR2 SFDVKD. Trimming removed 4 bases from V and 10 bases from J; junction bases left unmatched: 10. The CDR3 runs 14 residues. CDR3 loop: CATSDQGTAKAQYF. The DNA of the CDR3 is TGTGCCACCAGTGACCAAGGGACAGCCAAAGCGCAGTATTTT.

This clonotype has a handful of counts. Written as DNA, the CDR3 is TGTGCCAGCAGCCGGTTTTTCGGGAAAAACACTGAAGCTTTCTTT. Its protein product is CASSRFFGKNTEAFF. The genes are TRBV3-1 and TRBJ1-1, with unresolved D. CDR1 is LGHDT, CDR2 YNNKEL, per germline (reference sequence). The CDR3 contains 15 residues. The V gene lost 4 bases and the J gene lost 2 bases, with 14 bases spanning the gap.

This clonotype was observed a few times. This chain links TRBV29-1 with TRBJ2-5; TRBD1 matches at 8 bases. The CDR3 covers 13 residues. The germline V gene encodes CDR1 SQVTM and CDR2 ANQGSEA. With V trimmed by 5 bases and J by 2 bases, 4 bases remained unmatched. CDR3 region: CSVSRGQQETQYF. Here the CDR3 DNA reads TGCAGCGTTTCCAGGGGGCAACAAGAGACCCAGTACTTC.

The table lists this clonotype with many counts. This chain links TRBV28 with TRBJ2-7; D ambiguous. The CDR3 length is 10 residues. CDR1 and CDR2 (germline): MDHEN, SYDVKM. V was clipped by 5 bases and J by 3 bases, with 2 bases between them. The CDR3 DNA is TGTGCCAGCAGTGGCTACGAGCAGTACTTC. The encoded protein is CASSGYEQYF.

This clonotype was counted only a few times. The CDR3 DNA reads as TGTGCCAGCAGTTACCCAGGGAGCGAGCAGTACTTC. It translates to CASSYPGSEQYF. V and J are TRBV6-5 and TRBJ2-5, with D perhaps given as TRBD1 or TRBD2 (5 bases each). The closer fit of TRBJ2-7 to the DNA end suggests the J call may be wrong. Germline-derived CDR1 and CDR2 are MNHEY and SVGAGI. The CDR3 has 12 residues.

This clonotype was detected many times. The genes are TRBV28 and TRBJ2-7; the match to TRBD1 covers 9 bases. Trimming at V came to 6 bases and at J to 4 bases, leaving 13 bases not matched to a gene. The CDR3 extends over 16 amino acids. Germline CDR1 reads MDHEN; CDR2 reads SYDVKM. The CDR3 loop reads CASSFRGGTGTYEQYF. For the CDR3, the DNA is TGTGCCAGCAGCTTTCGGGGCGGGACAGGGACTTACGAGCAGTACTTC.

The chain joins TRBV5-6 to TRBJ2-1; D is perhaps TRBD2 (6 bases). Germline CDR1 is SGHDT and CDR2 is YYEEEE. Trimming pared 1 base from V and 6 bases from J, leaving 11 bases between. CDR3 length: 14 amino acids. CDR3 residues: CASSLPGLFNEQFF. In DNA, the CDR3 is TGTGCCAGCAGCTTGCCGGGACTTTTCAATGAGCAGTTCTTC.

The chain recombines TRBV6-6 with TRBJ2-5, with TRBD2 as a possible D gene (5 bases). The CDR3 runs 12 residues. V was clipped by 4 bases and J by 11 bases, with 14 bases between them. Per germline, CDR1 MNHNY and CDR2 SVGAGI (reference sequence). CDR3 protein: CASSFAGGEQYF. The CDR3 DNA follows: TGTGCCAGCAGTTTCGCCGGAGGAGAGCAGTACTTC.

This clonotype came up many times. J is TRBJ2-7 and V is TRBV12-3 or TRBV12-4; no clear D. V was pared by 3 bases and J by 0 bases, with 9 bases between. This CDR3 has 14 amino acids. CDR3 amino acids: CASSLRQSSYEQYF. CDR3 sequence (DNA): TGTGCCAGCAGTTTGCGACAAAGCTCCTACGAGCAGTACTTC.

CDR3 amino acids: CATSRANGTSDAQYSYEQYF. CDR3 DNA: TGTGCCACCAGCAGAGCCAACGGGACTAGCGATGCCCAGTACTCCTACGAGCAGTACTTC. The rearrangement links TRBV15 to TRBJ2-7; 10 bases are a match to TRBD2. The CDR3 totals 20 residues. Germline CDR1 LNHNV, CDR2 YYDKDF (reference sequence). With V trimmed by 1 base and J by 0 bases, 15 bases remained unmatched.

J is TRBJ2-1 and V is TRBV20-1; D ambiguous. In germline, CDR1 is DFQATT, CDR2 SNEGSKA (reference sequence). The CDR3 contains 15 residues. V lost 1 base to trimming and J lost 2 bases, with 12 bases between them. The CDR3 bases are TGCAGTGCTAGAGGGGATAGCTATCCCTACAATGAGCAGTTCTTC. This translates into CSARGDSYPYNEQFF.

This clonotype occurred a few times. CDR3 in DNA: TGCAGTGCCGTAGCGCCGGGACAGGGCAATGAAAAACTGTTTTTT. It yields the protein CSAVAPGQGNEKLFF. This rearrangement joins TRBV20-1 to TRBJ1-4, with 9 bases aligning to TRBD1. V dropped 6 bases and J dropped 5; count of bases not matched to a gene: 10. The CDR3 spans 15 residues. Looked up from germline, CDR1 is DFQATT and CDR2 is SNEGSKA (reference sequence).

This sequence joins TRBV7-2 and TRBJ2-4, with D perhaps TRBD1 (6 bases). The J call may be incorrect, as the DNA end agrees better with TRBJ2-7. The CDR3 contains 15 residues. The germline gives CDR1 SGHTA, CDR2 FQGNSA. The CDR3 DNA follows: TGTGCCAGCAGCTTAGCAAGTGACAGGAGGTACGAGCAGTACTTC. As protein: CASSLASDRRYEQYF.

This clonotype was picked up a small number of times. The V gene is TRBV20-1, the J gene TRBJ2-3, with D possibly being TRBD1 (8 bases). Trimming removed 2 bases from V and 0 bases from J, with 30 bases in between. The germline V gene has CDR1 DFQATT and CDR2 SNEGSKA (reference sequence). CDR3 length equals 21 residues. CDR3 region: CSARPLGTGLTGGPSTDTQYF. In nucleotides, the CDR3 is TGCAGTGCTAGACCATTAGGGACAGGCCTTACGGGGGGACCAAGCACAGATACGCAGTATTTT.

The gene calls are TRBV6-5 and TRBJ2-3; D may be TRBD2 (6 bases). Germline CDR1 is MNHEY and CDR2 is SVGAGI. The CDR3 runs to 15 residues. Trimming pared 6 bases from V and 3 bases from J, leaving 16 bases between. The CDR3 sequence: CASSPREEGTDTQYF. CDR3 nucleotide sequence: TGTGCCAGCAGCCCCAGGGAGGAAGGGACAGATACGCAGTATTTT.

The chain combines TRBV20-1 with TRBJ1-6; 8 bases map to TRBD1. This CDR3 region has 12 residues. The V segment lost 8 bases and the J segment 5 bases; nucleotides outside the gene matches: 2. Germline V lookup: CDR1 DFQATT, CDR2 SNEGSKA (reference sequence). The CDR3 region is CSPTGDNSPLHF. DNA for the CDR3: TGCAGTCCGACAGGGGATAATTCACCCCTCCACTTT.

The rearrangement links TRBV27 to TRBJ2-1, with D possibly TRBD2 on 6 matching bases. Deletions cut 5 bases from V and 6 bases from J, with 14 bases between. The CDR3 has 14 residues. Germline CDR1 is MNHEY and CDR2 is SMNVEV (reference sequence). CDR3 protein: CASSQTGVTNEQFF. CDR3 DNA: TGTGCCAGCAGTCAAACGGGGGTTACCAATGAGCAGTTCTTC.

V is TRBV6-5 and J is TRBJ2-7; D gene ambiguous. This CDR3 spans 13 amino acids. V was pared by 0 bases and J by 6 bases, with 9 bases between. CDR1 and CDR2 from the germline V gene are MNHEY and SVGAGI. CDR3 loop: CASSYSQQLEQYF. The DNA for the CDR3 is TGTGCCAGCAGTTACTCTCAACAGCTCGAGCAGTACTTC.

The rearrangement joins TRBV7-2 to TRBJ2-1; the D is unclear. Trimming took 0 bases from V and 12 from J, leaving 18 bases between them. The CDR3 extends over 15 amino acids. Germline-derived CDR1 and CDR2 are SGHTA and FQGNSA. CDR3 loop: CASSLARRTGAGQFF. The DNA for the CDR3 is TGTGCCAGCAGCTTAGCGCGGAGAACGGGCGCTGGGCAGTTCTTC.

The chain recombines TRBV7-9 with TRBJ2-7, with 9 bases that match TRBD2. This CDR3 region has 15 residues. The trim removed 3 bases at V and 9 bases at J, leaving 12 bases unmatched. The V gene's germline CDR1 is SEHNR and CDR2 FQNEAQ (reference sequence). The CDR3 region is CASSFSGSDKSGQYF. CDR3 in DNA: TGTGCCAGCAGCTTTAGCGGGAGCGACAAGTCGGGGCAGTACTTC.

The chain recombines TRBV7-2 with TRBJ1-2, with 11 bases that match TRBD1. CDR1 is SGHTA and CDR2 is FQGNSA in the germline V gene. J gave up 8 bases and V 4 bases, and 3 bases lay outside the gene matches. The CDR3 length is 13 residues. This chain's CDR3 is CASSSRDRGGYTF. CDR3 coding DNA: TGTGCCAGCAGCTCGAGGGACAGGGGGGGCTACACCTTC.

This clonotype has only a few counts. The V call is TRBV16, the J call TRBJ2-7, with D tentatively TRBD2 (5 bases). Trimming pared 3 bases from V and 3 bases from J, leaving 12 bases between. Germline assignment: CDR1 KGHSY and CDR2 FQNENV. CDR3 length equals 14 residues. The CDR3 protein is CASSHHLLVYEQYF. CDR3 bases: TGTGCCAGCAGCCACCACTTACTAGTCTACGAGCAGTACTTC.

DNA for the CDR3: TGTGCCAGCCTAGACGGTACGACTAATGAAAAACTGTTTTTT. It encodes CASLDGTTNEKLFF. This chain connects TRBV28 to TRBJ1-4; no firm D call. CDR1 and CDR2 from the germline V gene are MDHEN and SYDVKM. This CDR3 is 14 amino acids long. The germline V and J ends were trimmed by 8 bases and 2 bases, with 12 bases remaining between them. The whole variable domain, filled in from reference TRBV28 and TRBJ1-4, reads DVKVTQSSRYLVKRTGEKVFLECVQDMDHENMFWYRQDPGLGLRLIYFSYDVKMKEKGDIPEGYSVSREKKERFSLILESASTNQTSMYLCASLDGTTNEKLFFGSGTQLSVL.